These 17 T cell receptor beta chains were sequenced from one sample in a study of T cells after yellow fever vaccination. MiXCR was run by TCRdb on the 5' RACE reads, yielding one entry per CDR3 protein. The sample lists 400,000 to 450,000 distinct CDR3 sequences; roughly a sixth were seen once. The starting material was PBMCs, obtained before the yellow fever booster vaccination. The receptors come from a man between 18 and 29 years old who received the YFV17D yellow fever vaccine.

This clonotype was counted once. The chain has TRBV5-4 and TRBJ2-1, with 7 nucleotides matching TRBD1. The CDR3 is made up of 16 amino acids. J lost 3 bases, V lost 5 bases, and 11 bases had no gene match. Germline CDR1 reads SGHNT; CDR2 reads YYREEE (reference sequence). CDR3 in DNA: TGTGCCAGCAGTCGGGACAGCAAATCTCACTACAATGAGCAGTTCTTC. Residues: CASSRDSKSHYNEQFF. The whole variable domain, remainder taken from reference TRBV5-4 and TRBJ2-1, is ETGVTQSPTHLIKTRGQQVTLRCSSQSGHNTVSWYQQALGQGPQFIFQYYREEENGRGNFPPRFSGLQFPNYSSELNVNALELDDSALYLCASSRDSKSHYNEQFFGPGTRLTVL.

The chain is built from TRBV2 and TRBJ2-2; 9 bases align to TRBD1. The CDR3 length is 14 residues. V was pared by 7 bases and J by 7 bases, with 7 bases of the junction left unmatched. Germline V CDR1 and CDR2: SNHLY, FYNNEI. The CDR3 DNA is TGTGCCAGCAACTTCGGACAGGGGCACGGGGAGCTGTTTTTT. It encodes CASNFGQGHGELFF.

The V gene is TRBV29-1, the J gene TRBJ1-3; weak D call: TRBD1 (5 bases). The V and J ends lost 5 bases and 4 bases respectively, with 6 bases between them. Germline lookup yields CDR1 SQVTM and CDR2 ANQGSEA. This CDR3 has 11 amino acids. The CDR3: CSVQGGNTIYF. The CDR3 coding sequence is TGCAGCGTTCAGGGAGGAAACACCATATATTTT.

This clonotype was recorded a few times. V usage is TRBV6-5 and J usage is TRBJ2-2; TRBD1 matches at 9 bases. The length of the CDR3 is 15 residues. V trimming: 2 bases; J trimming: 7 bases; junction bases outside the gene matches: 5. The germline gives CDR1 MNHEY, CDR2 SVGAGI. The chain's CDR3 is CASSYTGQGIGELFF. The CDR3 nucleotides read TGTGCCAGCAGTTACACGGGACAGGGAATCGGGGAGCTGTTTTTT.

J is TRBJ2-7 and V is TRBV4-1; D may correspond to TRBD1 or TRBD2 (5 bases each). This CDR3 spans 15 amino acids. Germline CDR1 MGHRA, CDR2 YSYEKL. The V gene lost 1 base and the J gene lost 0 bases, with 10 bases spanning the gap. The CDR3 spells CASSQGPGSSYEQYV. In DNA, the CDR3 is TGCGCCAGCAGCCAAGGTCCAGGGAGCTCCTACGAGCAGTACGTC.

This clonotype was counted only a few times. This chain joins TRBV24-1 and TRBJ2-5; 14 positions agree with TRBD2. Germline V gene data show CDR1 as KGHDR and CDR2 as SFDVKD. With 7 bases clipped from V and 5 bases from J, the junction kept 5 bases outside the gene matches. The CDR3 is 15 amino acids. Here the CDR3 reads CATRTSGGAGETQYF. The CDR3 coding sequence is TGTGCCACCAGGACTAGCGGGGGGGCCGGGGAGACCCAGTACTTC.

The chain couples TRBV5-4 to TRBJ2-5; TRBD2 aligns across 9 bases. V trimming: 5 bases; J trimming: 0 bases; junction bases outside the gene matches: 5. The CDR3 contains 15 residues. Germline loops: CDR1 SGHNT, CDR2 YYREEE (reference sequence). The CDR3 sequence is CASSTTSGNQETQYF. Written as DNA, the CDR3 is TGTGCCAGCAGTACGACTAGCGGCAACCAAGAGACCCAGTACTTC.

This clonotype was counted a few times. Germline and junction disagree at one end, which may indicate a read error. The CDR3 here is CASSFLGQGPGLHF. CDR3 DNA: TGTGCCAGCAGTTTCTTGGGACAGGGACCTGGGCTCCACTTC. This chain connects TRBV12-3 or TRBV12-4 to TRBJ1-2; 9 bases are a match to TRBD1. The CDR3 is made up of 14 amino acids.

The CDR3 region has the DNA TGTGCCAGCAGTCGGGGTTCGTGGCACCAGCATTTT. This translates into CASSRGSWHQHF. This sequence joins TRBV12-3 or TRBV12-4 and TRBJ1-5; D is ambiguous. CDR3 length: 12 amino acids. Trimming removed 5 bases from V and 12 bases from J, with 14 bases in between.

This chain connects TRBV18 to TRBJ2-7; D gene uncertain. Trimming cost V 4 bases and J 2 bases, with 9 bases left between them. Per germline, CDR1 KGHSH and CDR2 LQKENI. CDR3 length: 13 amino acids. The CDR3 region has the DNA TGTGCCAGCTCACTCCAGTCCACCTACGAGCAGTACTTC. It translates to CASSLQSTYEQYF.

This clonotype was recorded many times. The V call is TRBV20-1, the J call TRBJ1-2; 8 bases agree with TRBD1. The germline V gene encodes CDR1 DFQATT and CDR2 SNEGSKA (reference sequence). The length of the CDR3 is 15 residues. Germline trimming cut 6 bases from V and 7 bases from J; bases unmatched to any gene: 16. In nucleotides, the CDR3 is TGCAGTGCGAGCGGGACAGGCTGGAGTACGGCTGGCTACACCTTC. Its protein product is CSASGTGWSTAGYTF.

The rearrangement uses TRBV24-1 and TRBJ2-7, with D perhaps TRBD1 (6 bases). The CDR3 spans 15 residues. Germline lookup yields CDR1 KGHDR and CDR2 SFDVKD. V lost 5 bases, J lost 3 bases, and 16 bases lay in between. The CDR3 DNA sequence: TGTGCCACCAGTGCCCGGACAGTTAAAATCTACGAGCAGTACTTC. This translates into CATSARTVKIYEQYF.

The V gene is TRBV3-1, the J gene TRBJ2-2; TRBD1 matches at 9 bases. After removal of 6 bases from V and 4 bases from J, the junction contained 9 bases not matched to a gene. Germline V CDR1 and CDR2: LGHDT, YNNKEL (reference sequence). The CDR3 extends over 16 amino acids. CDR3 nucleotides: TGTGCCAGCAGTCACACCGGGACAGGGATCACCGGGGAGCTGTTTTTT. It codes for CASSHTGTGITGELFF.

The V gene is TRBV4-2, the J gene TRBJ1-1; tentative D call: TRBD1 (5 bases). CDR1 is LGHNA, CDR2 YNFKEQ, per germline. The CDR3 has 15 residues. Trimming removed 2 bases at V and 3 bases at J, with 13 bases between. CDR3 sequence (DNA): TGTGCCAGCAGCCAAAATGGGGAGGGGTACACTGAAGCTTTCTTT. This translates into CASSQNGEGYTEAFF.

This chain joins TRBV6-2 or TRBV6-3 and TRBJ1-5; unclear D gene. The germline V gene encodes CDR1 MNHEY and CDR2 SVGEGT. The CDR3 has 15 residues. Trimming removed 4 bases from V and 0 bases from J, with 10 bases in between. CDR3 loop: CASSLSQYSNQPQHF. CDR3 DNA: TGTGCCAGCAGTTTAAGCCAGTATAGCAATCAGCCCCAGCATTTT.

The table lists this clonotype with many counts. This chain uses TRBV5-1 with TRBJ1-1; a possible D gene is TRBD1 (5 bases). Germline V gene lookup returns CDR1 SGHRS and CDR2 YFSETQ. V was cut by 7 bases and J by 1 base, with 14 bases left in between. The CDR3 has 14 residues. The CDR3 sequence: CASGQQDSNTEAFF. In DNA form, the CDR3 reads TGCGCCAGCGGCCAACAGGACTCGAACACTGAAGCTTTCTTT.

This clonotype was detected a few times. The chain uses TRBV25-1 and TRBJ1-2, with a tentative D call TRBD1 (6 bases). There are 13 residues in the CDR3. V dropped 6 bases and J dropped 3 bases, with 11 bases sitting between them. The germline V gene has CDR1 MGHDK and CDR2 SYGVNS. The CDR3 region has the DNA TGTGCCAGCAGGGAGGACAGTTACTATGGCTACACCTTC. Residues: CASREDSYYGYTF.